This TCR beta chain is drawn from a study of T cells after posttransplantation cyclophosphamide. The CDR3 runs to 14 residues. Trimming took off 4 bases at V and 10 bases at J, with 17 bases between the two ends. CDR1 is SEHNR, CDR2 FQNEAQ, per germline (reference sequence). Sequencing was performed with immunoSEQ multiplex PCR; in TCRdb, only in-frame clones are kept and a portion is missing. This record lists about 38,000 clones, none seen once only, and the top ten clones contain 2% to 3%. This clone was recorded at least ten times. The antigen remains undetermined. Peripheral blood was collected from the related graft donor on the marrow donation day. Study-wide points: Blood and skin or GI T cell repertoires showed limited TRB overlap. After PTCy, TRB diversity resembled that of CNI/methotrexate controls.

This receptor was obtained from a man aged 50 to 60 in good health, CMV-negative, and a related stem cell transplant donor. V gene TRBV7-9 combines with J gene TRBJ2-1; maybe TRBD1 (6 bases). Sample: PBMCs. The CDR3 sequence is CASSSTGIVQEQFF. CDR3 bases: TGTGCCAGCAGCTCGACAGGAATAGTCCAGGAGCAGTTCTTC.